This T cell receptor beta chain derives from a study of blood T cells in healthy people across ages. The CDR3 contains 17 residues. Findings and caveats of the study: What prevented conclusive comparison of naive and antigen-experienced cells was that PBMCs were unsorted. Strongly correlated with naive T cell percentage was TCR beta diversity.

PCR was performed a second time for about 6 to 12 cycles using a sample-barcoded 5' primer and a J-beta primer mix. A template-switch adaptor with 12 random nucleotides tagged each cDNA molecule. TCRdb re-called the 5' RACE reads through MiXCR, storing one row per CDR3 protein. This table has about 670,000 distinct CDR3 sequences, around 43% appearing once. On this clonotype: The antigen is undetermined. The junction departs from germline at one end; a sequencing error may be responsible.

The receptor comes from a man of 80 years or more in good health. Material: blood. The genes are TRBV12-3 or TRBV12-4 and TRBJ1-1; the D gene is possibly TRBD1 (6 bases). This CDR3 reads CARSLWAGVGLNTEAFF. The CDR3 nucleotides are TGTGCCAGAAGTTTATGGGCAGGGGTCGGCCTGAACACTGAAGCTTTCTTT.